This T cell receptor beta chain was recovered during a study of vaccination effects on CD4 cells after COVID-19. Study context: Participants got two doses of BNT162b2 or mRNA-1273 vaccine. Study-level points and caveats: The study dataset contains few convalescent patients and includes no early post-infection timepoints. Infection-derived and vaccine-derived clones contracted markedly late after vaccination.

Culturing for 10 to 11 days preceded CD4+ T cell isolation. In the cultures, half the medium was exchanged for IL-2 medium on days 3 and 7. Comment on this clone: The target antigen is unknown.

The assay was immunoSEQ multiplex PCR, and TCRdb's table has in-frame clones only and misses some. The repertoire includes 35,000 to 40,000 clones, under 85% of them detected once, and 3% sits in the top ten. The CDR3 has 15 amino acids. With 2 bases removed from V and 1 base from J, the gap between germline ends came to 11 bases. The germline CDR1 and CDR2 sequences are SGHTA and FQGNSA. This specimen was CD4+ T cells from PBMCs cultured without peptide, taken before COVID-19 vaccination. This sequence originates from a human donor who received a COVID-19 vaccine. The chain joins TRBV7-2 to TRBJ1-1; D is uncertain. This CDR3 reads CASSLSFAGNTEAFF. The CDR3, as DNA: TGTGCCAGCAGCTTAAGCTTTGCGGGGAACACTGAAGCTTTCTTT. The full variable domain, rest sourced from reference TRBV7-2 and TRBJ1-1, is GAGVSQSPSNKVTEKGKDVELRCDPISGHTALYWYRQSLGQGLEFLIYFQGNSAPDKSGLPSDRFSAERTGGSVSTLTIQRTQQEDSAVYLCASSLSFAGNTEAFFGQGTRLTVV.